The T cell receptor beta chain described here comes from a study of T cells in Graves' hyperthyroidism and ophthalmopathy (dated 2019 in TCRdb). Some background on the complete study: Peripheral blood samples were taken at the time of initial diagnosis, prior to any treatment. To identify distinguishing TCR V-J signatures, a discovery cohort of about a hundred patients was used, comprising some 43 with Graves' ophthalmopathy and under 60 with stable Graves' hyperthyroidism. Prospective prediction of ophthalmopathy was tested in an independent validation cohort of approximately 19 hyperthyroidism patients and around 16 patients who later progressed to ophthalmopathy. The approximately 90 discovery patients were divided at random into training and test sets in a 7:3 ratio. In addition, the study compared T-cell repertoires in thyroid tissue and in blood from several Graves' hyperthyroidism patients. After blood sampling, hyperthyroidism patients were treated with methimazole at a starting dose of 30 mg daily, and ophthalmopathy patients were treated with high-dose intravenous methylprednisolone. TCR Vbeta CDR3 sequencing of roughly 140 peripheral blood samples (roughly 43 ophthalmopathy, under 80 hyperthyroidism and 17 progressor patients) is reported in the paper.

Results the study describes overall, beyond this receptor: In validation, the model predicted progression to ophthalmopathy with over 65% sensitivity and around 72% specificity, a median of approximately 6.5 months before onset. Most expanded thyroid clonotypes (frequency above 0.001) were also detected in blood, a finding suggesting that blood repertoires may reflect thyroid immune responses. Sample size was not statistically predetermined, and blinding of investigators to group allocation was not performed. In cross-validation, a model built on a 13 V-J signature told ophthalmopathy apart from stable hyperthyroidism with under 90% sensitivity and about 81% specificity, and in testing the same model reached 80%/75%.

The TCR beta CDR3 regions were amplified from the RNA transcripts. For the first round of RT-PCR on the TCR CDR3, the HTBI primer set was used together with the Qiagen OneStep RT-PCR kit. Libraries were constructed in a second round of multiplex PCR, after which size selection and purification were performed. Sequencing of the libraries was done on an Illumina HiSeq2000 using paired-end 100 bp reads. The study's processing was this. SOAPnuke was used to process the raw data, throwing out any read that contained adapters or uncalled bases, had a mean Phred below 15, or lacked an exact constant-primer or identifier match. COPE v1.2.5 was used to merge high-quality paired reads, and clonotypes were defined as unique nucleotide sequences. MiTCR v1.1 was used to align clonotypes to the IMGT TRBV, TRBD and TRBJ reference segments. The analysis was restricted to V-J combinations with a frequency above 0.0001, which together covered 99% to 99.2% of the repertoires. The TCS score was defined as F50 (clonal expansion) divided by E x V (chaos), with BLOSUM62-based TCRdist calculated between CDR3 peptides within each V-J. Welch's t-statistics and random forest reduced several hundred V-J features to roughly 13, which were used in a naive Bayes classifier (R e1071). TCRdb reprocessed the public reads (quality trimming at Q25 with fastp, clone calling with MiXCR) and kept in-frame beta chains. Entries that share a CDR3 protein sequence are merged under the most common genes and DNA. The V and J calls, along with clone size, are taken from TCRdb and not from the paper's own processing. The sample table records about 300,000 distinct CDR3 sequences; roughly 19% of these occur just once. The ten largest clones take up 35% to 40% of the sample.

The CDR3, cysteine through phenylalanine, is 18 amino acids long. Just the 54-base CDR3 DNA is kept, in frame starting at base 1. V is pared back by 4 bases and J by 2 bases, with 22 bases lying between the germline termini. As encoded in the germline V gene, CDR1 is MNHEY while CDR2 is SVGEGT. In the ophthalmopathy patients, disease was moderately to severely active, with a Clinical Activity Score of 3 or more, a NOSPECS grade of 4 or more, and a duration of less than 3 months. The study excluded patients with uncontrolled infections, other autoimmune diseases, pregnancy or lactation. Clinical symptoms, serum thyroxine and TRAb, thyroid ultrasound, and orbital computed tomography formed the basis for the diagnoses. Ficoll-Paque density gradient centrifugation was used to isolate PBMCs from 9.5 to 10 ml of fresh peripheral blood. Total RNA was extracted with Trizol reagent, and quality was checked on an Agilent 2100 Bioanalyzer.

Of note for this clonotype: Its specific antigen is unknown. Base qualities are not recorded, but no much larger clone differs from it by a single base.

The sample taken for sequencing was blood. This chain is built from TRBV6-2 or TRBV6-3 and TRBJ2-3; matching of 6 bases hints at TRBD2 as the D gene. The TCR comes from a middle-aged man with Graves' ophthalmopathy. CDR3 sequence: CASSLHLGTQVLTDTQYF. DNA sequence: TGTGCCAGCAGTTTACACCTCGGGACTCAAGTTCTCACAGATACGCAGTATTTT.